The T cell receptor (beta chain) under discussion was sequenced for a study of OX40 agonist ivuxolimab in advanced cancers. Study-wide background: The patients received ivuxolimab by intravenous route every 2 weeks at 0.01 to 10 mg/kg. Patients were under 90% male with ages roughly 20 to 90, mean approximately 55. Study-wide points: With doses of 0.1 to 3.0 mg/kg, CD4+ and CD8+ blood T cells had undergone clonal expansion by week 6. Some nonresponders additionally presented with little normalized T-cell clonal expansion.

The table came from immunoSEQ multiplex PCR; TCRdb's copy has only in-frame clones and leaves some out. The table shows tens of thousands of clones, with around 84% occurring only once. The CDR3 spans 13 residues. V trimming: 4 bases; J trimming: 12 bases; junction bases outside the gene matches: 6. Germline lookup yields CDR1 MNHEY and CDR2 SVGAGI. As concerns this clone: Its antigen is not identified.

The material sequenced was CD4+ or CD8+ T cells sorted from blood, taken in a trial of the OX40 agonist ivuxolimab. The TCR originated in an adult with an advanced solid tumor such as melanoma, head and neck, liver or kidney cancer. V is TRBV6-5 and J is TRBJ2-1; TRBD2 agrees at 10 bases. DNA of the CDR3: TGTGCCAGCAGTTTAGCGGGAGGAATTCCGCAGTTCTTC. The encoded protein is CASSLAGGIPQFF.